This TCR beta chain was captured by sequencing in a study of T cells after posttransplantation cyclophosphamide (dated by TCRdb to about 2016). The study in broad terms: The study tracked T cell repertoire reconstitution by TRB sequencing after myeloablative bone marrow transplantation using posttransplantation cyclophosphamide as GVHD prophylaxis. Public TRB sequences were queried against a database of over 3,500 sequences associated with responses to pathogens, tumor antigens, self-antigens and alloantigens. Because TRA and TRB clonality correlated tightly in about 9 samples, the subsequent TCR analyses were limited to TRB only. Blood from all 30 or so PTCy patients with 1-year posttransplant specimens was subjected to TRB sequencing. Antigen receptor sequencing covered samples from 30 to 45 PTCy-treated patients and approximately 15 of their related bone marrow donors. In 3 patients, up to about 3 additional blood samples taken between 2 and 5.2 years after transplant also underwent TRB sequencing, as did pretransplant blood from 4 patients. Study-wide conclusions, independent of this receptor: Across around 40 patients, TRB clonality was highly associated with recipient CMV seropositivity and CMV reactivation, and diversity in PTCy patients was similar to diversity in CNI/methotrexate controls. The TRB repertoires of T cells infiltrating skin or GI tract showed only limited overlap with the TRB repertoires of T cells in blood. Donor-recipient similarity was low at 1-2 months but rose over the first year, and later blood repertoires were often dominated by donor CD8+ memory clones.

TRB sequencing was run on genomic DNA with either the immunoSEQ assay at survey resolution or the hsTCRB kit. On the authors' methods: The immunoSEQ software was used for initial read processing, and the LymphoSeq R package was used for repertoire analyses. Clonality was computed as 1 minus normalized Shannon entropy; Gini coefficient was also calculated for each TRB dataset. To infer phenotypes in unsorted samples, TRB sequences from sorted subsets of the recipient or donor were mapped onto unsorted samples from the same recipient. TCRdb took this table from immuneACCESS and kept in-frame rearrangements with V and J called. Such tables lack part of the clones; where checked against another copy, unresolved V genes explain under half of the gap, and the rest is unexplained. V, J and clone size derive from that table, while D and trimming were established from the DNA sequence. Present in this sample are approximately 10,000 clones, about 89% of which were seen just once. 4.2% of the sample belongs to the ten largest clones.

Per the germline V gene, KGHSH is the CDR1 and LQKENI is the CDR2. The CDR3 measures 14 amino acids from cysteine to phenylalanine. The entry retains the CDR3 DNA only, 42 bases that are in frame from base 1. The control cohort was eleven to twelve patients given myeloablative marrow transplants with methotrexate plus a calcineurin inhibitor, sampled 1 year after transplant. Peripheral blood and bone marrow mononuclear cells were isolated by Ficoll-Hypaque density centrifugation and were cryopreserved. Notes on this clone: It lacks a known antigen. A read error may produce the germline difference seen at one junction end.

The input for sequencing was PBMCs, taken 430 to 450 days after allogeneic stem cell transplant with calcineurin inhibitor and methotrexate. This clonotype originated in a male patient in his fifties who received an allogeneic stem cell transplant from an unrelated donor, was CMV-positive, and had chronic GVHD only. After a transplant, certain T cells may trace back to the graft donor. In this chain, TRBV18 is recombined with TRBJ2-7, and 9 bases in between align with TRBD2. For the CDR3, the sequence is CASSPGLADYAQYF. The sequenced DNA is TGTGCCAGCTCGCCGGGACTAGCAGATTACGCGCAGTACTTC. With the portions outside the CDR3 filled from the reference TRBV18 and TRBJ2-7 genes, the complete variable region becomes NAGVMQNPRHLVRRRGQEARLRCSPMKGHSHVYWYRQLPEEGLKFMVYLQKENIIDESGMPKERFSAEFPKEGPSILRIQQVVRGDSAAYFCASSPGLADYAQYFGPGTRLTVT.